These 2 T cell receptor beta chains originate from one sample sequenced in a study of blood T cell repertoires in COVID-19. Libraries were prepared by immunoSEQ multiplex PCR; TCRdb keeps only in-frame clonotypes and omits some of them. The table lists approximately 89,000 clones, 70% to 90% of them singletons. The sequencing sample was made of peripheral blood. The receptors shown here come from a woman aged 65 to 85 with acute or convalescent COVID-19.

The chain employs TRBV9 and TRBJ2-1; perhaps TRBD1 as D (6 bases). Germline V gene data show CDR1 as SGDLS and CDR2 as YYNGEE. The CDR3 runs to 15 residues. Trimming shortened V by 3 bases and J by 9 bases, and 19 bases separated the two germline ends. The CDR3 nucleotides read TGTGCCAGCAGCGCCCAGGGGACGCCGGGCGGTGAGCAGTTCTTC. Its translation is CASSAQGTPGGEQFF.

The chain carries TRBV12-3 or TRBV12-4 and TRBJ2-1; 9 bases line up with TRBD1. Trimming at V came to 6 bases and at J to 10 bases, leaving 4 bases not matched to a gene. CDR3 length: 12 amino acids. CDR3 sequence reads: CASRGTGNEQFF. The CDR3 region has the DNA TGTGCCAGCAGGGGGACAGGGAACGAGCAGTTCTTC.